Here is one T cell receptor beta chain with its context. This sample is drawn from a study of blood T cell repertoires in COVID-19. Study-level information: Both acute and convalescent COVID-19 samples were obtained from the United States, Italy and Spain.

Germline V gives CDR1 LNHDA, CDR2 SQIVND (reference sequence). CDR3 size: 13 residues. Trimming took 7 bases from V and 2 from J; bases not matched to a gene: 4. Profiled with immunoSEQ multiplex PCR; TCRdb holds only in-frame clones, not every one. Altogether more than 25,000 clones are present, almost 85% being singletons, with the ten largest covering about 9.8%. The sequenced material came from peripheral blood. This clonotype was sampled from a man at least 80 years old with active COVID-19. The chain couples TRBV19 to TRBJ1-2; 7 nucleotides match TRBD1. In DNA form, the CDR3 reads TGTGCCAGTAATCGGGACAGCAACTATGGCTACACCTTC. It translates to CASNRDSNYGYTF.